The TCR beta chain described here comes from a study of T-cell memory formation after mild COVID-19. The germline gives CDR1 LGHDT, CDR2 YNNKEL (reference sequence). V was shortened by 3 bases and J by 4 bases, with 19 bases between the two germline ends. This CDR3 region has 17 residues. TCRdb called the 5' RACE reads again in MiXCR, with one record for every CDR3 protein. The sample carries about 250,000 distinct CDR3 sequences, over 15% recorded once. The receptor's source is a man younger than 35 who had mild COVID-19 (a few samples of this study predate the infection). Cell type and time point are not known. V usage is TRBV3-1 and J usage is TRBJ1-5; D is possibly TRBD1 (6 bases). The sample taken for sequencing was PBMCs or a T cell subset sorted from them (not recorded which). Here the CDR3 DNA reads TGTGCCAGCAGCCAGGGGCACGCGGCGGACAGAAATCAGCCCCAGCATTTT. It translates to CASSQGHAADRNQPQHF. The full variable domain, rest sourced from reference TRBV3-1 and TRBJ1-5, is DTAVSQTPKYLVTQMGNDKSIKCEQNLGHDTMYWYKQDSKKFLKIMFSYNNKELIINETVPNRFSPKSPDKAHLNLHINSLELGDSAVYFCASSQGHAADRNQPQHFGDGTRLSIL.